This T cell receptor (beta chain) was sequenced in a study of T cell responses to AZD1222 COVID-19 vaccine. Points on this clone: The antigen remains undetermined.

Findings and caveats of the study: Donors skewed white British and female; clonal diversity was possibly underestimated. Only six individuals given AZD1222 were seropositive at baseline. Unmutated regions of variants are reportedly targeted by nearly half of spike-specific TCRs. The study found vaccine-associated CD4 TCRs spanning spike, dominant at 160-218 and 743-854.

Here immunoSEQ multiplex PCR was the method, and the copy in TCRdb shows in-frame clones only, minus some. In the table there are more than 150,000 clones, roughly 92% of which are singletons. The sample in question was peripheral blood, obtained on day 0 of AZD1222 vaccination. The receptor was isolated from an adult in good health.

The chain's CDR3 is CASSVGVSSNSPLHF. In nucleotides, the CDR3 is TGTGCCAGCAGCGTTGGAGTCAGTTCTAATTCACCCCTCCACTTT. The chain carries TRBV9 and TRBJ1-6, with D hard to call. V was shortened by 2 bases and J by 6 bases, with 12 bases between the two germline ends. CDR1 and CDR2 from the germline V gene are SGDLS and YYNGEE. The length of the CDR3 is 15 residues.